The source of this T cell receptor beta chain is a study of shared T cell receptors in the human thymus. The CDR3 sequence is 18 residues long. With V trimmed by 5 bases and J by 5 bases, 19 bases remained unmatched. In germline, CDR1 is SGHVS, CDR2 FQNEAQ. Measured with immunoSEQ multiplex PCR; TCRdb has only the in-frame clones, and not every one. The sample includes about 660,000 clones, 80% to 90% seen only once; the top ten take approximately 0.0097%. The same data also went into a second study, on human thymus T cells. This second study says: Infants, healthy and Finnish, who were having corrective surgery for congenital heart defects served as donors. Resected material from corrective heart surgery provided the thymus tissue analysed. Use of V and J genes seemed skewed within the thymic and blood repertoires.

The receptor was derived from a boy under two years old with a congenital heart defect. This chain connects TRBV7-8 to TRBJ2-7, with 9 bases fitting TRBD2. The sequenced sample was thymocytes. CDR3 DNA sequence: TGTGCCAGCAGCCAATCCCCGGAGGCGGGAGGGCCTCTAAACGAGCAGTACTTC. Its protein product is CASSQSPEAGGPLNEQYF.